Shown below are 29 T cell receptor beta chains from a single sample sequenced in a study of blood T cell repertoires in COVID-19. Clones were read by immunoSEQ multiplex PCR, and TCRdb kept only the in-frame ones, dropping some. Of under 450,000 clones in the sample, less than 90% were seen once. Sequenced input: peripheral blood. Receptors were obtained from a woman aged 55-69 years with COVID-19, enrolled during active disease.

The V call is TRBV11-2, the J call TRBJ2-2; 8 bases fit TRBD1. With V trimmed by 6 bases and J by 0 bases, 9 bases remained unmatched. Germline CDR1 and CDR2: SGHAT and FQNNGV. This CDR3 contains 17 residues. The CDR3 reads CASSLGTGQPNTGELFF. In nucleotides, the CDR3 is TGTGCCAGCAGTCTAGGGACAGGACAACCGAACACCGGGGAGCTGTTTTTT.

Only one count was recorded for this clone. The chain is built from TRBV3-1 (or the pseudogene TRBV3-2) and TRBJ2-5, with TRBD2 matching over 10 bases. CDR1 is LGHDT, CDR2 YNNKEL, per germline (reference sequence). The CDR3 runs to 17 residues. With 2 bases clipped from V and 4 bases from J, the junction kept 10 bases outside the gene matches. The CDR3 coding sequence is TGTGCCAGCAGCCAAACGGCTAGCGGGGGATGGGGAGAGACCCAGTACTTC. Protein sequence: CASSQTASGGWGETQYF.

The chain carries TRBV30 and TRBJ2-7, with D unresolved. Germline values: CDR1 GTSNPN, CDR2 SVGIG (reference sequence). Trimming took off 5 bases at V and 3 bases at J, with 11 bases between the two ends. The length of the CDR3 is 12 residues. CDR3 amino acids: CAWGLSGYEQYF. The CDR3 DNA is TGTGCCTGGGGGTTGAGTGGCTACGAGCAGTACTTC.

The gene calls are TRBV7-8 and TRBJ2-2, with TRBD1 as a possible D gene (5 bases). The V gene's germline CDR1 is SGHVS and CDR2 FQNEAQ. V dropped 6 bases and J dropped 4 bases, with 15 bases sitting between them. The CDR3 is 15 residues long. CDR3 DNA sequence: TGTGCCAGCAGGCCAACAAGGGGTGGCACCGGGGAGCTGTTTTTT. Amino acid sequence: CASRPTRGGTGELFF.

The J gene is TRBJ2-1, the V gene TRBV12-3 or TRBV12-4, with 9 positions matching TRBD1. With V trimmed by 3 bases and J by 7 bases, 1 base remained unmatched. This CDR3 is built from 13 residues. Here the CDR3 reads CASSFGTGNEQFF. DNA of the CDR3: TGTGCCAGCAGTTTCGGGACAGGGAATGAGCAGTTCTTC.

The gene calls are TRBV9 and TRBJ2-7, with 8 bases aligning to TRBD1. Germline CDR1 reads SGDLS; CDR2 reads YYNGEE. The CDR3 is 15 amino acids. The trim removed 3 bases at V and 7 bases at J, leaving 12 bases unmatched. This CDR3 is CASSASGTGIGEQYF. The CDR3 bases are TGTGCCAGCAGCGCATCCGGGACAGGTATTGGGGAGCAGTACTTC.

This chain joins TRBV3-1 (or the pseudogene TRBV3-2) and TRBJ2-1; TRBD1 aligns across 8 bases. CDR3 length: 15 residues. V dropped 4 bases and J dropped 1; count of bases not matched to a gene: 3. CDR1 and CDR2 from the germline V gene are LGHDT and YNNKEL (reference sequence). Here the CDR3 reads CASSPGQESYNEQFF. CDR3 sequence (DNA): TGTGCCAGCAGCCCGGGACAGGAATCCTACAATGAGCAGTTCTTC.

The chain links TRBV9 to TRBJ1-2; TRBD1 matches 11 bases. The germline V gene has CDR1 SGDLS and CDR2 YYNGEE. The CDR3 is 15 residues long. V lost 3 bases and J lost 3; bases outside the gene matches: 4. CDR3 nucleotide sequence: TGTGCCAGCAGCGCCCGGGGACAGGGGGACTATGGCTACACCTTC. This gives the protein CASSARGQGDYGYTF.

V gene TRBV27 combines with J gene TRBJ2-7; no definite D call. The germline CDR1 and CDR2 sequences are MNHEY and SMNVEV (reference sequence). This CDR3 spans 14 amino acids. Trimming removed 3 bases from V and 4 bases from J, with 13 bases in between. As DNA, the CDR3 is TGTGCCAGCAGTTTGGGCACGAATAGGTACGAGCAGTACTTC. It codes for CASSLGTNRYEQYF.

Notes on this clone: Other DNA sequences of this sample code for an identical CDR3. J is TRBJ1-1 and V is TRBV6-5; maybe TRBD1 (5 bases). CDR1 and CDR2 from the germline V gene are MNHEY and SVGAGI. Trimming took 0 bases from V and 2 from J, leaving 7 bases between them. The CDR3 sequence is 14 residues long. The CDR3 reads CASSYSGGNTEAFF. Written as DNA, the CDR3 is TGTGCCAGCAGTTACTCGGGGGGAAACACTGAAGCTTTCTTT.

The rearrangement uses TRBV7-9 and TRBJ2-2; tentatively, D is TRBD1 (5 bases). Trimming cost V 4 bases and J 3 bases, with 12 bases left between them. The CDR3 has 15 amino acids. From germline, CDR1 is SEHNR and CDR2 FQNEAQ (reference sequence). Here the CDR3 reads CASSSEGADTGELFF. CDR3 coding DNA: TGTGCCAGCAGCTCCGAAGGGGCGGACACCGGGGAGCTGTTTTTT.

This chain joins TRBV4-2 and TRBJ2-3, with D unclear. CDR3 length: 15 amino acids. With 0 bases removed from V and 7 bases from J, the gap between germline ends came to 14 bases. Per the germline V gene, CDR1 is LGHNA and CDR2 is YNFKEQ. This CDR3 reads CASSQDSGLRNTQYF. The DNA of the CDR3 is TGTGCCAGCAGCCAAGATTCTGGGCTGAGAAATACGCAGTATTTT.

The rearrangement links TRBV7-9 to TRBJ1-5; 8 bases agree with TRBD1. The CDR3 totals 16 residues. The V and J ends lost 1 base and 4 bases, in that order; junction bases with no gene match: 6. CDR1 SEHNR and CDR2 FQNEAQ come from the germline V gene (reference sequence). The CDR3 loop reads CASSLGGQGSNQPQHF. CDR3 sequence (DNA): TGTGCCAGCAGCTTAGGAGGACAGGGCTCAAATCAGCCCCAGCATTTT. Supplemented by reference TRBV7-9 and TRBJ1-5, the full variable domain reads DTGVSQNPRHKITKRGQNVTFRCDPISEHNRLYWYRQTLGQGPEFLTYFQNEAQLEKSRLLSDRFSAERPKGSFSTLEIQRTEQGDSAMYLCASSLGGQGSNQPQHFGDGTRLSIL.

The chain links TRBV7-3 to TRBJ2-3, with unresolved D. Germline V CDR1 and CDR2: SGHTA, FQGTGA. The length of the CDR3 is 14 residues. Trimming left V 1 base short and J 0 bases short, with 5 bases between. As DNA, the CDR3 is TGTGCCAGCAGCTTAATACAAAGCACAGATACGCAGTATTTT. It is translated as CASSLIQSTDTQYF.

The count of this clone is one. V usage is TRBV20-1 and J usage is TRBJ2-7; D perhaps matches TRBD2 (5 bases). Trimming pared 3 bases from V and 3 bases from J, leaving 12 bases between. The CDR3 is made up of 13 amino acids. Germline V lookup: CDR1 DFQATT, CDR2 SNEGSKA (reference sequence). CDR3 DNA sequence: TGCAGTGCTAGTCCCCGGAGCGGCTACGAGCAGTACTTC. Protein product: CSASPRSGYEQYF.

CDR3 in DNA: TGTGCCAGCAGCTTAAACCATAGACAGCCCCAGCATTTT. It yields the protein CASSLNHRQPQHF. The chain has TRBV7-3 and TRBJ1-5; D gene ambiguous. Germline CDR1 and CDR2: SGHTA and FQGTGA. The V and J ends lost 1 base and 7 bases respectively, with 8 bases between them. The CDR3 is 13 residues long.

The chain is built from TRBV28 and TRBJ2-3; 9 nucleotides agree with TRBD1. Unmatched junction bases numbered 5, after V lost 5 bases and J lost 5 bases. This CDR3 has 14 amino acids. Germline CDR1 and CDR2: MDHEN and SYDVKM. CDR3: CASSPGDREDTQYF. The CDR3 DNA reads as TGTGCCAGCAGTCCCGGGGACAGGGAAGATACGCAGTATTTT. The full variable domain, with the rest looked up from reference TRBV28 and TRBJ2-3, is DVKVTQSSRYLVKRTGEKVFLECVQDMDHENMFWYRQDPGLGLRLIYFSYDVKMKEKGDIPEGYSVSREKKERFSLILESASTNQTSMYLCASSPGDREDTQYFGPGTRLTVL.

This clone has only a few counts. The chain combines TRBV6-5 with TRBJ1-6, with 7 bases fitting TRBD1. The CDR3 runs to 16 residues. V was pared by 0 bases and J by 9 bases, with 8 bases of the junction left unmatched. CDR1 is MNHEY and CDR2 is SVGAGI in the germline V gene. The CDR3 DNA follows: TGTGCCAGCAGTTACTCGGGACAGTACGGAGGTTCACCCCTCCACTTT. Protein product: CASSYSGQYGGSPLHF.

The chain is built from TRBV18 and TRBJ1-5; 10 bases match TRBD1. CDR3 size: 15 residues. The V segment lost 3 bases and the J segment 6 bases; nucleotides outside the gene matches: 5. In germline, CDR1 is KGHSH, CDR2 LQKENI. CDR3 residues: CASSPTGGESQPQHF. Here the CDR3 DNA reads TGTGCCAGCTCACCGACAGGGGGCGAGAGTCAGCCCCAGCATTTT. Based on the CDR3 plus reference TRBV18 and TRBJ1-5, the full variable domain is NAGVMQNPRHLVRRRGQEARLRCSPMKGHSHVYWYRQLPEEGLKFMVYLQKENIIDESGMPKERFSAEFPKEGPSILRIQQVVRGDSAAYFCASSPTGGESQPQHFGDGTRLSIL.

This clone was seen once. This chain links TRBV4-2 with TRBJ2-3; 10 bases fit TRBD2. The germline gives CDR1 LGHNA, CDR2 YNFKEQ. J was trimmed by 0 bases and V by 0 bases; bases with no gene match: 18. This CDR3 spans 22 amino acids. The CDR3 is CASSQDIFRERGGPLSTDTQYF. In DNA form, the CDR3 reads TGTGCCAGCAGCCAAGATATCTTCCGTGAGCGGGGGGGTCCCCTTAGCACAGATACGCAGTATTTT.

The DNA of the CDR3 is TGTGCCAGCCGCCGGGGGGCCAGGGTTGAGCAGTTCTTC. It specifies CASRRGARVEQFF. This chain joins TRBV2 and TRBJ2-1; D is possibly TRBD2 (7 bases). In germline, CDR1 is SNHLY, CDR2 FYNNEI. The CDR3 is 13 amino acids. Between the trimmed V and J ends, which lost 8 bases and 9 bases, there was a span of 17 bases.

CDR3 bases: TGTGCCAGCAGTTACTCTGGGGGGGACTACAATGAGCAGTTCTTC. Translating gives CASSYSGGDYNEQFF. The chain uses TRBV6-2 or TRBV6-3 and TRBJ2-1; 7 bases match TRBD2. Per the germline V gene, CDR1 is MNHEY and CDR2 is SVGEGT. The CDR3 is 15 residues long. Losses at the gene ends were 0 bases for V and 3 bases for J; bases not matched to a gene: 2.

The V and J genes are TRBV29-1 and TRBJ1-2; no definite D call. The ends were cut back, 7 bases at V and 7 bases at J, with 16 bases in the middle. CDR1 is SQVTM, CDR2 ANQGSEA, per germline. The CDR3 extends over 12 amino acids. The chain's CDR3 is CSAARDVGGYTF. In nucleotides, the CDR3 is TGCAGCGCCGCGAGGGATGTGGGTGGCTACACCTTC.

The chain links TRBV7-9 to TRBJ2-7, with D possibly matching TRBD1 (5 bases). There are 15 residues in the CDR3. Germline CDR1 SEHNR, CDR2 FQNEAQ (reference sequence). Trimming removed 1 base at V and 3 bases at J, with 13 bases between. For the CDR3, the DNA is TGTGCCAGCAGCTTAGGGGCCAGGGAAGACTACGAGCAGTACTTC. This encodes CASSLGAREDYEQYF.

The DNA of the CDR3 is TGCGCCAGCAGGGCCAGAGGGAGAGCTTTCTTT. As protein: CASRARGRAFF. The rearrangement joins TRBV4-1 to TRBJ1-1; D is undetermined. The germline V gene encodes CDR1 MGHRA and CDR2 YSYEKL. V shed 6 bases and J shed 10 bases, with 12 bases lying between them. CDR3 length: 11 amino acids.

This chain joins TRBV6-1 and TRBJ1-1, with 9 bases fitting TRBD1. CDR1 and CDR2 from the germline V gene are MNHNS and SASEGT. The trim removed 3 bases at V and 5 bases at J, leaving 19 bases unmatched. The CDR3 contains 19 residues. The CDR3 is CASSEYLGDRDPLRTEAFF. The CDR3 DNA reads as TGTGCCAGCAGTGAGTATCTTGGGGACAGGGACCCCCTGAGGACTGAAGCTTTCTTT.

The CDR3 DNA reads TGTGCCAGCAGCGGTTATGAAACTGCCCTGAACATTCAGTACTTC. This sequence encodes CASSGYETALNIQYF. V gene TRBV2 combines with J gene TRBJ2-4; the D is unclear. Per germline, CDR1 SNHLY and CDR2 FYNNEI. Trimming pared 6 bases from V and 7 bases from J, leaving 19 bases between. This CDR3 contains 15 residues.

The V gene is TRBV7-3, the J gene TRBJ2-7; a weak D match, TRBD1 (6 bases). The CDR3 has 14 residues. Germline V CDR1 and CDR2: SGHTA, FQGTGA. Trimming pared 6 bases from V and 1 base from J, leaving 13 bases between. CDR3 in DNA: TGTGCCAGCAGTGAGGGAACAGGGTCCTACGAGCAGTACTTC. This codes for CASSEGTGSYEQYF.

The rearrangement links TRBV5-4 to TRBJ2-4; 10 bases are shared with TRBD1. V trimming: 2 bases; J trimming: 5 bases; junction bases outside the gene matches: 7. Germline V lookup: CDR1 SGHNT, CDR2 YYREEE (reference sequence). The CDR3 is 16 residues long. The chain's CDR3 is CASSLGTGVLQNIQYF. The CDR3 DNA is TGTGCCAGCAGCTTAGGGACAGGGGTTTTGCAAAACATTCAGTACTTC. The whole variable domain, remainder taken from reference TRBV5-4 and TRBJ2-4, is ETGVTQSPTHLIKTRGQQVTLRCSSQSGHNTVSWYQQALGQGPQFIFQYYREEENGRGNFPPRFSGLQFPNYSSELNVNALELDDSALYLCASSLGTGVLQNIQYFGAGTRLSVL.